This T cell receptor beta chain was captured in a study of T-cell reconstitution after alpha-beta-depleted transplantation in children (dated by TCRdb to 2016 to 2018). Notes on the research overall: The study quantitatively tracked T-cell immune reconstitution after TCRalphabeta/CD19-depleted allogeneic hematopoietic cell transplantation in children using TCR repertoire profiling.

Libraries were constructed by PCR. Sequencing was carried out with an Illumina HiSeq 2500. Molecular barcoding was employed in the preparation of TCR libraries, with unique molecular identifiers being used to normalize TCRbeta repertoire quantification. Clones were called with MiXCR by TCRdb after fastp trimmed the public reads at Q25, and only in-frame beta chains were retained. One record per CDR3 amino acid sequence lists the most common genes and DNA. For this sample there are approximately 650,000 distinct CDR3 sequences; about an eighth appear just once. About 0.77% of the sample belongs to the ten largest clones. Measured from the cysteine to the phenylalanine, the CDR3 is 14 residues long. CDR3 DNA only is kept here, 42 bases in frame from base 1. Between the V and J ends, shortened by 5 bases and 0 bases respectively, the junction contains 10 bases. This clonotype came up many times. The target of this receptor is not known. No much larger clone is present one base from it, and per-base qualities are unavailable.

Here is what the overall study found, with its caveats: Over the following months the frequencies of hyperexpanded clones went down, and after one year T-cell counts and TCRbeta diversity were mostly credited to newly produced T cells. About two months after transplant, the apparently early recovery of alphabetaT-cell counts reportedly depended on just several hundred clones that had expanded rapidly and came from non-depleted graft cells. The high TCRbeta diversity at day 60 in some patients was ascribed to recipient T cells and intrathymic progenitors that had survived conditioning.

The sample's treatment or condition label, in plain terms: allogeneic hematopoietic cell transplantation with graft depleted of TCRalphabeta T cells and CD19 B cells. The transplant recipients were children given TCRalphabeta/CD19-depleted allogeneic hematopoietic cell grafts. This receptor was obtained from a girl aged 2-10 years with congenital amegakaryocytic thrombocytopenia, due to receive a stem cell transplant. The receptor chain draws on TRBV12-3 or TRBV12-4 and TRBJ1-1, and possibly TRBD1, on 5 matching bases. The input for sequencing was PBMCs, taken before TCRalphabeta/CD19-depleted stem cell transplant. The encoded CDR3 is CASSGATMNTEAFF. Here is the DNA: TGTGCCAGCAGTGGGGCGACCATGAACACTGAAGCTTTCTTT.